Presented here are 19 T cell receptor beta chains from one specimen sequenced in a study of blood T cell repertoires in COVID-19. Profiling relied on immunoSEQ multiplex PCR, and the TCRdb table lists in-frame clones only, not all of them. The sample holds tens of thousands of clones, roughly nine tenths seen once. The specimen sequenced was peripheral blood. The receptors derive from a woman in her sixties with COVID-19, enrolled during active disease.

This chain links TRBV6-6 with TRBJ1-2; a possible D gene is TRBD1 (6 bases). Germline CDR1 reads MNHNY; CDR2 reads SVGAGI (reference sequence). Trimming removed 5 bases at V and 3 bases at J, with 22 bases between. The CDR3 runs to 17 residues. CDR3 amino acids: CASSPPRGGGGYYGYTF. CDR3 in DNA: TGTGCCAGCAGTCCACCGAGGGGGGGCGGTGGGTACTATGGCTACACCTTC.

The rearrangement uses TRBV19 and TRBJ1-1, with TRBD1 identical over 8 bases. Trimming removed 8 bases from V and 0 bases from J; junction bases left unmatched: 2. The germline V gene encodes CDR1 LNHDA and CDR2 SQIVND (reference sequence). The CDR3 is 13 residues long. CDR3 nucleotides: TGTGCCAGTGGGGGACAGGTGAACACTGAAGCTTTCTTT. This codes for CASGGQVNTEAFF.

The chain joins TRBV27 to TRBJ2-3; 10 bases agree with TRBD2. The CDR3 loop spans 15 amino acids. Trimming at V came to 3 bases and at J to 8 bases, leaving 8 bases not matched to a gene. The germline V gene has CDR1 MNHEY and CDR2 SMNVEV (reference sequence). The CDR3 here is CASSFGLAGVGTQYF. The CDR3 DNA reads TGTGCCAGCAGTTTCGGGCTAGCGGGAGTAGGTACGCAGTATTTT.

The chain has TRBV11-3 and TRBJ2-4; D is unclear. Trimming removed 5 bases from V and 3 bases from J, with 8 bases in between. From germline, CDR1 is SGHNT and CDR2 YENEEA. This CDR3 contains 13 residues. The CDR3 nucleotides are TGTGCCAGCAGCCCGCGATACAAAAACATTCAGTACTTC. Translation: CASSPRYKNIQYF.

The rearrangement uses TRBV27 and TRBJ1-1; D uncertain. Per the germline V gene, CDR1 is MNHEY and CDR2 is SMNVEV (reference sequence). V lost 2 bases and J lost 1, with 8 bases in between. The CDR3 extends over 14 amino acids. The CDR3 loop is CASSLSRRNTEAFF. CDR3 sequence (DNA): TGTGCCAGCAGTTTAAGCAGGCGGAACACTGAAGCTTTCTTT.

CDR3 coding DNA: TGTGCCACCAGGGACCGGGGGAACAATGAGCAGTTCTTC. Translated, it gives CATRDRGNNEQFF. The V gene is TRBV24-1, the J gene TRBJ2-1, with D perhaps TRBD2 (6 bases). Trimming left V 7 bases short and J 5 bases short, with 11 bases between. The length of the CDR3 is 13 residues. Germline V gives CDR1 KGHDR, CDR2 SFDVKD.

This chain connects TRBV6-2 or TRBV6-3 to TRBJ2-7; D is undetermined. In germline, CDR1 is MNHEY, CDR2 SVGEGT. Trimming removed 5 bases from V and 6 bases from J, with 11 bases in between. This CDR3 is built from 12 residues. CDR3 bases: TGTGCCAGCAGTGACACCTTTGGCGAGCAGTACTTC. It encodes CASSDTFGEQYF.

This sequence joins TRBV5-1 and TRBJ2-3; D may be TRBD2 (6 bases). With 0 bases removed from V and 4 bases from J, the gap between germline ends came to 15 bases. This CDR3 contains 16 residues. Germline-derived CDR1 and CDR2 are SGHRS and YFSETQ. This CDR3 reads CASSLGPLGGSDTQYF. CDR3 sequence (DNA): TGCGCCAGCAGCTTGGGACCTTTGGGGGGATCAGATACGCAGTATTTT. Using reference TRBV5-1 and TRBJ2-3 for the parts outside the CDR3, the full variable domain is KAGVTQTPRYLIKTRGQQVTLSCSPISGHRSVSWYQQTPGQGLQFLFEYFSETQRNKGNFPGRFSGRQFSNSRSEMNVSTLELGDSALYLCASSLGPLGGSDTQYFGPGTRLTVL.

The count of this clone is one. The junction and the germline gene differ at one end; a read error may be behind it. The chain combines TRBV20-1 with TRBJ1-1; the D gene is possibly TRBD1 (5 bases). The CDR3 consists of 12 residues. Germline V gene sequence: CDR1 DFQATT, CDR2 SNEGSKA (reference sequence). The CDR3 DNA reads TGCAGTGTTAGTTCAGGGAACAGTGAAGCTTTCTTT. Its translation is CSVSSGNSEAFF.

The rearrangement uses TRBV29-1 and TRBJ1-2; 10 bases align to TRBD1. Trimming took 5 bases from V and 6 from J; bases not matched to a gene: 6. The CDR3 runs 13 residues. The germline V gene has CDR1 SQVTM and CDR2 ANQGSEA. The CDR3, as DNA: TGCAGCGTTTCCGGGACAGGGGTGGATGGCTACACCTTC. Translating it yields CSVSGTGVDGYTF.

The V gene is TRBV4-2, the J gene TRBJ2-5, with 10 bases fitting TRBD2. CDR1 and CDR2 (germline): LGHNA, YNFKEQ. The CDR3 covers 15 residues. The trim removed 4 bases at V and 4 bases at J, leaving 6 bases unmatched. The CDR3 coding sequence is TGTGCCAGCAGCCGAGACCTAGCGGGGGTAGAGACCCAGTACTTC. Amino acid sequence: CASSRDLAGVETQYF.

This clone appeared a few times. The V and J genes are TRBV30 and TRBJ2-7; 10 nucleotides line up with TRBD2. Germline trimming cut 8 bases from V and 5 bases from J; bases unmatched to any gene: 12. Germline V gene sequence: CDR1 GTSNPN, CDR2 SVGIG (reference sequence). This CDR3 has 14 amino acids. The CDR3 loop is CAADWGSGRDEQYF. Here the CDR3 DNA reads TGTGCCGCCGACTGGGGAAGCGGGAGGGACGAGCAGTACTTC.

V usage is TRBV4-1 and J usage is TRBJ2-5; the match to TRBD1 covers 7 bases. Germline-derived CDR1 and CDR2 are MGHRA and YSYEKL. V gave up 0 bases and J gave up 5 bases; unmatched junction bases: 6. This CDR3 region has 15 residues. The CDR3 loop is CASSQDRGQYETQYF. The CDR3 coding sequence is TGCGCCAGCAGCCAAGATAGGGGGCAGTACGAGACCCAGTACTTC.

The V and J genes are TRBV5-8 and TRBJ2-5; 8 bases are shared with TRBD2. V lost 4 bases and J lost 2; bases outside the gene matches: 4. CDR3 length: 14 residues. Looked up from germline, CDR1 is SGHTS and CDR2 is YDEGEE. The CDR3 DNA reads TGTGCCAGCAGCAATAGCGGGGTACAAGAGACCCAGTACTTC. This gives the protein CASSNSGVQETQYF.

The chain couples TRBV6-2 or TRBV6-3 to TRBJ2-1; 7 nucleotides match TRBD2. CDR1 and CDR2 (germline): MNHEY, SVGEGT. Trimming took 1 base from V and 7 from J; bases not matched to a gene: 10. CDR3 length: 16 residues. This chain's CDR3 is CASSYLGAGYGNEQFF. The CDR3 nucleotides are TGTGCCAGCAGTTACTTAGGAGCGGGGTATGGGAATGAGCAGTTCTTC.

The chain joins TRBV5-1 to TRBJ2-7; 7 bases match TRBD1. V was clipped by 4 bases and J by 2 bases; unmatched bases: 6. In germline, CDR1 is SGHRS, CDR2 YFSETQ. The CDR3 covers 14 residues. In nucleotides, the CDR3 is TGCGCCAGCAGCCAAACAGGGGATACCTACGAGCAGTACTTC. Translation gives CASSQTGDTYEQYF.

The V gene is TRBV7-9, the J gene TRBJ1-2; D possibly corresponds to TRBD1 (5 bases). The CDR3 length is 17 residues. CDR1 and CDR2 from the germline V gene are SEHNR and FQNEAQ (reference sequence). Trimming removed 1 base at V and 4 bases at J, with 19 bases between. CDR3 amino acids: CASSLEGVGGLPYGYTF. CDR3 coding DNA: TGTGCCAGCAGCTTAGAAGGTGTGGGGGGTTTACCCTATGGCTACACCTTC.

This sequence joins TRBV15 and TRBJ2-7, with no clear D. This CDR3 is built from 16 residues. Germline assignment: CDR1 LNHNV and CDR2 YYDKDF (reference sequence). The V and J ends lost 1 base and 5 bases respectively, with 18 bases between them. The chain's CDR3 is CATSRGFEAAMDEQYF. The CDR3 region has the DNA TGTGCCACCAGCAGAGGATTTGAGGCAGCCATGGACGAGCAGTACTTC.

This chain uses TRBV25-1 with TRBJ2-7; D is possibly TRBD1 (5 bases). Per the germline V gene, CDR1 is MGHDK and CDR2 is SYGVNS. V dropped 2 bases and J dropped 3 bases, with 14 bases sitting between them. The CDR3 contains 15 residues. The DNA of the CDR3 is TGTGCCAGCAGTGAAAGGGCAGGGTTGGGCTACGAGCAGTACTTC. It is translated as CASSERAGLGYEQYF.